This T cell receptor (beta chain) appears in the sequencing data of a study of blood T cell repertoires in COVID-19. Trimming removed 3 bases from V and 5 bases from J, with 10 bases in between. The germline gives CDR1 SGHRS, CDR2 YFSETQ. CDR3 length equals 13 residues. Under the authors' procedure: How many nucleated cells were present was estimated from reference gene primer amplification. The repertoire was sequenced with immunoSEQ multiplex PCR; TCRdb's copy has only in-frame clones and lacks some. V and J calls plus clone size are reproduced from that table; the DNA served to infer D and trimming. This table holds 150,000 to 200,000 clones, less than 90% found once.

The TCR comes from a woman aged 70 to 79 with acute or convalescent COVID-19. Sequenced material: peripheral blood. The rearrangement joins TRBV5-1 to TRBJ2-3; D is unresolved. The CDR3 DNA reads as TGCGCCAGCAGCTCTGGCCCCCTAGATACGCAGTATTTT. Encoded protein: CASSSGPLDTQYF.